The next 11 T cell receptor beta chains were all read from a single sample in a study of CD8+ T cells in alopecia areata (dated by TCRdb to the late 2010s). The method behind the library was the immunoSEQ multiplex PCR assay. RNA was extracted from all samples and reverse transcribed into cDNA as template for TCR sequencing. TCRdb retrieved this table from immuneACCESS and kept in-frame rearrangements only. Not all clones are present; in checked studies, unresolved V genes account for under half, and no reason is known for the remainder. This sample gives some 150,000 clones in total; about 50% of them show up just once. The leading ten clones occupy roughly a fifth of the sample. According to the study, the label for this sample's time point signals: baseline before oral tofacitinib. The sample here was CD8+ T cells sorted from blood, taken at week 0. The origin of the receptors is a human donor with alopecia areata.

This rearrangement joins TRBV6-1 to TRBJ2-3, with unresolved D. The germline V and J ends were trimmed by 5 bases and 2 bases, with 5 bases remaining between them. This CDR3 is 12 amino acids long. Per germline, CDR1 MNHNS and CDR2 SASEGT. CDR3 DNA sequence: TGTGCCAGCAGTCTTCCCACAGATACGCAGTATTTT. The encoded protein is CASSLPTDTQYF.

About this clone itself: The same CDR3 also results from other DNA sequences found in this sample. The rearrangement uses TRBV30 and TRBJ1-1; no reliable D call. The CDR3 is 13 residues long. V dropped 0 bases and J dropped 0 bases, with 5 bases sitting between them. Germline CDR1 is GTSNPN and CDR2 is SVGIG (reference sequence). The CDR3 here is CAWSVGVNTEAFF. CDR3 in DNA: TGTGCCTGGAGTGTTGGAGTGAACACTGAAGCTTTCTTT.

This chain uses TRBV5-6 with TRBJ2-1; 12 bases line up with TRBD2. V trimming: 4 bases; J trimming: 7 bases; junction bases outside the gene matches: 6. Per germline, CDR1 SGHDT and CDR2 YYEEEE. This CDR3 is 15 amino acids long. CDR3: CASSLGLAGSNEQFF. Here the CDR3 DNA reads TGTGCCAGCAGCCTCGGACTAGCGGGGTCGAATGAGCAGTTCTTC.

The CDR3 protein is CASSVGTGESYEQYF. The DNA of the CDR3 is TGCGCCAGCAGCGTAGGGACAGGGGAATCCTACGAGCAGTACTTC. The V call is TRBV5-1, the J call TRBJ2-7; TRBD1 matches at 10 bases. After removal of 4 bases from V and 1 base from J, the junction contained 5 bases not matched to a gene. Germline V gives CDR1 SGHRS, CDR2 YFSETQ. The CDR3 covers 15 residues. Full variable domain (outside the CDR3, taken from reference TRBV5-1 and TRBJ2-7): KAGVTQTPRYLIKTRGQQVTLSCSPISGHRSVSWYQQTPGQGLQFLFEYFSETQRNKGNFPGRFSGRQFSNSRSEMNVSTLELGDSALYLCASSVGTGESYEQYFGPGTRLTVT.

The chain recombines TRBV7-9 with TRBJ1-1; D gene ambiguous. The CDR3 spans 15 residues. V lost 5 bases and J 1 base, leaving 14 bases between the germline ends. The germline V gene encodes CDR1 SEHNR and CDR2 FQNEAQ (reference sequence). CDR3 sequence: CASSPPSGKNTEAFF. The CDR3, as DNA: TGTGCCAGCAGCCCCCCGTCTGGGAAGAACACTGAAGCTTTCTTT.

V is TRBV19 and J is TRBJ2-7, with a possible D match to TRBD2 (5 bases). Germline V CDR1 and CDR2: LNHDA, SQIVND (reference sequence). The CDR3 covers 12 residues. Trimming left V 5 bases short and J 6 bases short, with 11 bases between. The CDR3 protein is CASSRGPREQYF. The DNA for the CDR3 is TGTGCCAGTAGTCGGGGTCCCCGCGAGCAGTACTTC.

V gene TRBV4-3 combines with J gene TRBJ1-6; D is undetermined. The CDR3 runs to 15 residues. V lost 0 bases to trimming and J lost 10 bases, with 13 bases between them. The germline gives CDR1 LGHNA, CDR2 YSLEER. DNA for the CDR3: TGCGCCAGCAGCCAAGATAGAGGGTCGCGGTCACCCCTCCACTTT. Translated: CASSQDRGSRSPLHF.

The chain has TRBV29-1 and TRBJ2-1; no clear D gene. Trimming pared 0 bases from V and 4 bases from J, leaving 4 bases between. CDR3 size: 12 residues. The germline V gene has CDR1 SQVTM and CDR2 ANQGSEA. The CDR3: CSVEDKYNEQFF. CDR3 DNA sequence: TGCAGCGTTGAAGACAAATACAATGAGCAGTTCTTC.

V gene TRBV29-1 combines with J gene TRBJ2-1; D might be TRBD1 or TRBD2, each matching 6 bases. Looked up from germline, CDR1 is SQVTM and CDR2 is ANQGSEA. With 7 bases removed from V and 7 bases from J, the gap between germline ends came to 14 bases. This CDR3 comprises 12 residues. The CDR3 spells CSARGAGNEQFF. The DNA of the CDR3 is TGCAGCGCTAGGGGGGCTGGAAATGAGCAGTTCTTC.

This clone showed up just a few times. The rearrangement links TRBV18 to TRBJ2-7, with a weak D call TRBD1 (5 bases). V lost 4 bases and J lost 3, with 7 bases in between. Germline-derived CDR1 and CDR2 are KGHSH and LQKENI. The length of the CDR3 is 12 residues. This CDR3 is CASSLDNYEQYF. The DNA for the CDR3 is TGTGCCAGCTCACTGGACAACTACGAGCAGTACTTC. The full variable domain, completed using reference TRBV18 and TRBJ2-7, is NAGVMQNPRHLVRRRGQEARLRCSPMKGHSHVYWYRQLPEEGLKFMVYLQKENIIDESGMPKERFSAEFPKEGPSILRIQQVVRGDSAAYFCASSLDNYEQYFGPGTRLTVT.

The chain has TRBV19 and TRBJ2-1; D is ambiguous. The CDR3 consists of 15 residues. V was trimmed by 1 base and J by 8 bases, leaving 15 bases between them. Germline assignment: CDR1 LNHDA and CDR2 SQIVND (reference sequence). Written as DNA, the CDR3 is TGTGCCAGTAGTATAGGTAGCTATCTCTCGGATGAGCAGTTCTTC. Amino acid sequence: CASSIGSYLSDEQFF.